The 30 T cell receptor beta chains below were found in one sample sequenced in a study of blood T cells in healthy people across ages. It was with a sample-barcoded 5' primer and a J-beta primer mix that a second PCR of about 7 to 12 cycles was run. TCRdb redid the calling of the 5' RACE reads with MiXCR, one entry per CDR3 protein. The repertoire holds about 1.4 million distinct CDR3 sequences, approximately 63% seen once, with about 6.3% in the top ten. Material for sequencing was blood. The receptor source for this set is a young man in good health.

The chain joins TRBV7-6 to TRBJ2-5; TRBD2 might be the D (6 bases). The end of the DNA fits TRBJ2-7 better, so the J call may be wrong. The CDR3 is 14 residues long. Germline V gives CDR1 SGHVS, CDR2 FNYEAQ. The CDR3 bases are TGTGCCAGCAGCTTAGGGGTTATGCGGGGCGAGCAGTACTTC. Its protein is CASSLGVMRGEQYF.

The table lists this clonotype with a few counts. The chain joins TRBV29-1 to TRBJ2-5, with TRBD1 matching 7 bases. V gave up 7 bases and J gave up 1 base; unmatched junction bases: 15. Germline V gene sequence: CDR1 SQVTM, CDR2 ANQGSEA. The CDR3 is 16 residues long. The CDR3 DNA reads TGCAGCGCCAAGCTACCGGGACAGCCATCCCAAGAGACCCAGTACTTC. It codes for CSAKLPGQPSQETQYF.

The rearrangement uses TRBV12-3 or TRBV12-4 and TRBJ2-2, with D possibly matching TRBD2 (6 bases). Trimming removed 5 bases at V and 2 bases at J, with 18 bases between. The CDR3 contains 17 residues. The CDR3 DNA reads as TGTGCCAGCAGTACGGACTACCTAACCATTAACACCGGGGAGCTGTTTTTT. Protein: CASSTDYLTINTGELFF.

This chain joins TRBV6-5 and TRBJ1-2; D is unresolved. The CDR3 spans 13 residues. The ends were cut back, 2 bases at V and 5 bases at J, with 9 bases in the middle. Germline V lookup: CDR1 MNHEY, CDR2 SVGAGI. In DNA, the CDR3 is TGTGCCAGCAGTTACCGGTCCCTGTATGGCTACACCTTC. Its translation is CASSYRSLYGYTF.

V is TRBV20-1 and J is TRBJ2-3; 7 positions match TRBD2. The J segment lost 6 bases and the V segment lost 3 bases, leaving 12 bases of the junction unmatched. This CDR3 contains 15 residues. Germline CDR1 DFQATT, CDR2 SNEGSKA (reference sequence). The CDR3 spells CSARLGLDSQDTQYF. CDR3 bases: TGCAGTGCTAGGCTAGGACTAGACTCACAGGATACGCAGTATTTT.

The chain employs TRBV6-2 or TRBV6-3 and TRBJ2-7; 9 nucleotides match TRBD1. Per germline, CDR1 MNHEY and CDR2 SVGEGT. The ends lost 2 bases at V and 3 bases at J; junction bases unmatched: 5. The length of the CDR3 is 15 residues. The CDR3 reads CASSYPPTGGYEQYF. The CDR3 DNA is TGTGCCAGCAGTTACCCCCCGACAGGGGGCTACGAGCAGTACTTC.

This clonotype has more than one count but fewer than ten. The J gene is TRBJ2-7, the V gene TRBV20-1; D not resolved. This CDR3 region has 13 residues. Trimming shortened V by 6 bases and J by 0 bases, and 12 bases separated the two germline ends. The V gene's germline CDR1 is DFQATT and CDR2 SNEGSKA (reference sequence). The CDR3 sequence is CSAALDASYEQYF. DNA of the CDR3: TGCAGTGCGGCACTGGACGCCTCCTACGAGCAGTACTTC.

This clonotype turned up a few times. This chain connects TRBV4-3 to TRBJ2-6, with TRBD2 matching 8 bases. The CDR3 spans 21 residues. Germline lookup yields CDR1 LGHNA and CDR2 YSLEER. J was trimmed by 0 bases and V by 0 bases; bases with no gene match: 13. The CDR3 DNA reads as TGCGCCAGCAGCCAAGATCCTGACAGGACGGCGGGAGGCTCTGGGGCCAACGTCCTGACTTTC. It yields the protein CASSQDPDRTAGGSGANVLTF.

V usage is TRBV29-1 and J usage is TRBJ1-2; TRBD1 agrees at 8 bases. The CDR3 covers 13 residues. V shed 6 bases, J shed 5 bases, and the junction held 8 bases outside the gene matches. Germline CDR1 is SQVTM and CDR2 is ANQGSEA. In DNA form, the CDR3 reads TGCAGCGTCGTCGACAGGGGTCTTTATGGCTACACCTTC. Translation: CSVVDRGLYGYTF. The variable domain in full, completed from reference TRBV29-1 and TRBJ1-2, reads SAVISQKPSRDICQRGTSLTIQCQVDSQVTMMFWYRQQPGQSLTLIATANQGSEATYESGFVIDKFPISRPNLTFSTLTVSNMSPEDSSIYLCSVVDRGLYGYTFGSGTRLTVV.

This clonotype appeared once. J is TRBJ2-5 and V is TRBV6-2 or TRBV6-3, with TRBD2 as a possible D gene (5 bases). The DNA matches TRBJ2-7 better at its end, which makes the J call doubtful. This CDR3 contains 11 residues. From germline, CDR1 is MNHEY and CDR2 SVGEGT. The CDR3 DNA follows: TGTGCCAGCAGTAGGAGGCACGAGCAGTACTTC. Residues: CASSRRHEQYF.

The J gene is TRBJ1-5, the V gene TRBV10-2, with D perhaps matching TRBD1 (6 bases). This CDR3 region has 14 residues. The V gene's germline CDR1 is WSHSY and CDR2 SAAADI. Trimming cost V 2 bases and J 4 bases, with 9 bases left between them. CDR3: CASSELDRNQPQHF. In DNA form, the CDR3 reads TGCGCCAGCAGTGAGCTCGACAGGAATCAGCCCCAGCATTTT.

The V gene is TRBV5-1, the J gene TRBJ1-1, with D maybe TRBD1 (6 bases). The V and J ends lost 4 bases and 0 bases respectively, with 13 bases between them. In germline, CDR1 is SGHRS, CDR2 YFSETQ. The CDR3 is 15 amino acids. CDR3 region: CASSPTGQLNTEAFF. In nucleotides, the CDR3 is TGCGCCAGCAGCCCCACTGGACAGCTGAACACTGAAGCTTTCTTT.

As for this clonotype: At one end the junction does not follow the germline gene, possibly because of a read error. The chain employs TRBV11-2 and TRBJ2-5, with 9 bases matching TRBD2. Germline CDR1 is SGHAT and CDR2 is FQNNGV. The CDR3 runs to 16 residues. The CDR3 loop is CASNLDAGGPQETQYF. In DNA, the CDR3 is TGTGCCAGCAACTTAGATGCGGGAGGGCCCCAAGAGACCCAGTACTTC.

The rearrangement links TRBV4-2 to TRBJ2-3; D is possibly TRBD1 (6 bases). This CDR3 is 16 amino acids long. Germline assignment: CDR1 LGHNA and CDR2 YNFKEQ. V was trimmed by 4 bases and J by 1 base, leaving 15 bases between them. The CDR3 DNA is TGTGCCAGCAGCCCATCGGTGGGGGCTCGCACAGATACGCAGTATTTT. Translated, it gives CASSPSVGARTDTQYF.

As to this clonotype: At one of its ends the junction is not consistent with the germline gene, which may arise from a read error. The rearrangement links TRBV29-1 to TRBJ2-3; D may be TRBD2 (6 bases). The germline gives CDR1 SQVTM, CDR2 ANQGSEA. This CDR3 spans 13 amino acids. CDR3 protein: CSVEGRRTDAQYF. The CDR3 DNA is TGCAGCGTTGAGGGGAGGCGCACAGATGCGCAGTATTTT.

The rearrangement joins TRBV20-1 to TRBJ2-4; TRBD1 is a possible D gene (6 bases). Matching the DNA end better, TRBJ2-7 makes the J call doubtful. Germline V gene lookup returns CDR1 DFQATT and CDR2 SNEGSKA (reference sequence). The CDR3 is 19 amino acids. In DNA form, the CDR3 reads TGCAGTGCTAGAGATCTCTACAGGGCGTCCGGCCAAGTAAGCTACGAGCAGTACTTC. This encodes CSARDLYRASGQVSYEQYF.

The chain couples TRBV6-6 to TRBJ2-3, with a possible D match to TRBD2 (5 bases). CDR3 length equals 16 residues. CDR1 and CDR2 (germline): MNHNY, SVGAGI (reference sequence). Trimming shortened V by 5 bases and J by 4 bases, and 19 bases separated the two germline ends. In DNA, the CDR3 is TGTGCCAGCAGTATCTACCCGACTACAGTGGCAGATACGCAGTATTTT. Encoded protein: CASSIYPTTVADTQYF.

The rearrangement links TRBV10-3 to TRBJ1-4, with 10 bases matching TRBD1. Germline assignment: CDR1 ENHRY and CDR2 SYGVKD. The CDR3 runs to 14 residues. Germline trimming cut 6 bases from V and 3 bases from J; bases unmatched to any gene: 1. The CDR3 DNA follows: TGTGCCATCAGAGGACAGGGGGCTAATGAAAAACTGTTTTTT. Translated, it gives CAIRGQGANEKLFF.

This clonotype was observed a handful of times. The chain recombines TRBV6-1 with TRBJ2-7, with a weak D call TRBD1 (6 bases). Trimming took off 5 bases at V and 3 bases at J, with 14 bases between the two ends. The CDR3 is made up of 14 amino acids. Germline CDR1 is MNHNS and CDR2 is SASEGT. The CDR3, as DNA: TGTGCCAGCAGTCCCGGGACATTGATCTACGAGCAGTACTTC. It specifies CASSPGTLIYEQYF.

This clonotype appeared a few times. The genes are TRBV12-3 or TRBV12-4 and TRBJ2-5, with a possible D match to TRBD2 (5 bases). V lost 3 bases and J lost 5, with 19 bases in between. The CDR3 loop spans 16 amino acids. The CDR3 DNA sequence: TGTGCCAGCAGTTTTGCCCCATGGCCCCCGGGGGAGACCCAGTACTTC. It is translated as CASSFAPWPPGETQYF.

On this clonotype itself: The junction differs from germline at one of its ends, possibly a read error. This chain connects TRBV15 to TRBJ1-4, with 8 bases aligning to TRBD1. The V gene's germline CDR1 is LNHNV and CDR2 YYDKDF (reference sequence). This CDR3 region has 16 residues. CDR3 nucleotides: TGTGCCACCAGCAGAGAGCGCGGACAGGGTAATGAAGAACTGTTTTTT. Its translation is CATSRERGQGNEELFF.

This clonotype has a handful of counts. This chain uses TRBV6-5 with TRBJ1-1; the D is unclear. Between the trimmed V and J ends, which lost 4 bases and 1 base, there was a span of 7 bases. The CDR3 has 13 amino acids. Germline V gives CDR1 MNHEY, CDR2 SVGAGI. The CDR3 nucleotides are TGTGCCAGCAGTTCAGTTCAGAACACTGAAGCTTTCTTT. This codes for CASSSVQNTEAFF.

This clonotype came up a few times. Here the CDR3 DNA reads TGTGCCAGGCCCGGATTCTCCAATGAGCAGTTCTTC. Encoded protein: CARPGFSNEQFF. The rearrangement uses TRBV14 and TRBJ2-1, with unresolved D. This CDR3 is 12 amino acids long. Trimming took 9 bases from V and 6 from J, leaving 12 bases between them. Germline assignment: CDR1 SGHDN and CDR2 FVKESK.

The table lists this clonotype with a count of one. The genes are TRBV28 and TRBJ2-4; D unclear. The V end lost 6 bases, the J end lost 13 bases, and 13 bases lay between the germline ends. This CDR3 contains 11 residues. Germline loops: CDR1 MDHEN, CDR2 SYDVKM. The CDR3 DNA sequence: TGTGCCAGCAGCGTCGGGCAGGTACAGTACTTC. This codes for CASSVGQVQYF.

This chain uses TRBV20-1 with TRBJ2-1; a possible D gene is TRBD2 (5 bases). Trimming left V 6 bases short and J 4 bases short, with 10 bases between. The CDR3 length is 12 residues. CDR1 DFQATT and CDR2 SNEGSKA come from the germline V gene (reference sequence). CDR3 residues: CSALRLYNEQFF. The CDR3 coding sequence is TGCAGTGCGCTGAGACTATACAATGAGCAGTTCTTC.

CDR3 in DNA: TGTGCCAGCAAGACAGGGAATGATGAAAAACTGTTTTTT. Protein: CASKTGNDEKLFF. The chain joins TRBV27 to TRBJ1-4, with TRBD1 matching 7 bases. V trimming: 7 bases; J trimming: 6 bases; junction bases outside the gene matches: 5. This CDR3 comprises 13 residues. The germline CDR1 and CDR2 sequences are MNHEY and SMNVEV (reference sequence).

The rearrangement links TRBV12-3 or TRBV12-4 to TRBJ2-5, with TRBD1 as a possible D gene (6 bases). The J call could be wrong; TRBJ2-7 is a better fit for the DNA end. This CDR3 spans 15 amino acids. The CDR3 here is CASSLQGLDPYEQYF. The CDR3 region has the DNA TGTGCCAGCAGTTTACAGGGGCTTGATCCCTACGAGCAGTACTTC.

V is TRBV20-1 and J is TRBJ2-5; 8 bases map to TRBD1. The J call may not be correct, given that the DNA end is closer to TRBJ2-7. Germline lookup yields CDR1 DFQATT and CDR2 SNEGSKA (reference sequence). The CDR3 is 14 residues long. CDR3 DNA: TGCAGTGCCGAACAGGACAGGGAAGGCTACGAGCAGTACTTC. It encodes CSAEQDREGYEQYF.

The CDR3 nucleotides read TGTGCCAGCACCCAAGGGGGGACAGGGGGGGCCTACGAGCAGTACTTC. This gives the protein CASTQGGTGGAYEQYF. The chain joins TRBV2 to TRBJ2-7; 11 bases are a match to TRBD1. The J segment lost 2 bases and the V segment lost 7 bases, leaving 10 bases of the junction unmatched. CDR1 and CDR2 (germline): SNHLY, FYNNEI. The CDR3 length is 16 residues.

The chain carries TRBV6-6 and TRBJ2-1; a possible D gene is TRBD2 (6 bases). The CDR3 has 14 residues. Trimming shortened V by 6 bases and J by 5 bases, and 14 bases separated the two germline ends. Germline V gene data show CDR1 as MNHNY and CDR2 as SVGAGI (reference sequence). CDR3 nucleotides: TGTGCCAGCAGGGGAGCGGGCGGAGACAATGAGCAGTTCTTC. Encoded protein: CASRGAGGDNEQFF.